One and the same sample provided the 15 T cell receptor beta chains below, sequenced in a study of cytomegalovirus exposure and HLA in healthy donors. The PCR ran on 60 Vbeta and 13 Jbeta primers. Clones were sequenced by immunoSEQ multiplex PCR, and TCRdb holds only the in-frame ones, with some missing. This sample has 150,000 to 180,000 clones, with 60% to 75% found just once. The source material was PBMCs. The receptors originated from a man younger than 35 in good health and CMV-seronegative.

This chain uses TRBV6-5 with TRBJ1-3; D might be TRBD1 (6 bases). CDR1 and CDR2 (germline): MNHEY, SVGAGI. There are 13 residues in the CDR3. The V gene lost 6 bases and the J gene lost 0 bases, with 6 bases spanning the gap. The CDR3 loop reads CASRQGSGNTIYF. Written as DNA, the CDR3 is TGTGCCAGCAGACAGGGCTCTGGAAACACCATATATTTT.

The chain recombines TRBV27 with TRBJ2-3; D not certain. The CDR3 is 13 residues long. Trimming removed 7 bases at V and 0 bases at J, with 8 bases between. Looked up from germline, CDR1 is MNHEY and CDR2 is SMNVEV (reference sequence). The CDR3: CASKETSTDTQYF. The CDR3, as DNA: TGTGCCAGCAAGGAGACTAGCACAGATACGCAGTATTTT.

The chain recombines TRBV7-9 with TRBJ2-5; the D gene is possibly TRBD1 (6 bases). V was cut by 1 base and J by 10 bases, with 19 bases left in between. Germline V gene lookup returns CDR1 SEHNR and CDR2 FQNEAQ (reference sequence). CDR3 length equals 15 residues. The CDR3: CASSLGSRGVGGQYF. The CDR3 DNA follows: TGTGCCAGCAGCTTAGGAAGCAGGGGAGTCGGTGGCCAGTACTTC.

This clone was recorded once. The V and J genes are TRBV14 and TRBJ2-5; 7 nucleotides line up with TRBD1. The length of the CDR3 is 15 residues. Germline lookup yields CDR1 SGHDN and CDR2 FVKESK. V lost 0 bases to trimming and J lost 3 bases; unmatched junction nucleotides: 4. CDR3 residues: CASSQDWGTEETQYF. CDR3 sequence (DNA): TGTGCCAGCAGCCAAGATTGGGGGACAGAAGAGACCCAGTACTTC.

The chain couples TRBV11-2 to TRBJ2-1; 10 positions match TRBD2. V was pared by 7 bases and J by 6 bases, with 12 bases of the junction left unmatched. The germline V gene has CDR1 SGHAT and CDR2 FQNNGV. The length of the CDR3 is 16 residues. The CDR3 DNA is TGTGCCAGCACCCGAAGCAGCGGGGGGGGGTTCAATGAGCAGTTCTTC. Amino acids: CASTRSSGGGFNEQFF.

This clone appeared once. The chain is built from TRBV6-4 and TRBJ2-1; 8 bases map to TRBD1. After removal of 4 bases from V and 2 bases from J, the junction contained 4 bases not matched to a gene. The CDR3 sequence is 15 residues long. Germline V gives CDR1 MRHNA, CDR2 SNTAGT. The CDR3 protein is CASSAGQGPYNEQFF. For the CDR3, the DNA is TGTGCCAGCAGTGCAGGACAGGGCCCCTACAATGAGCAGTTCTTC.

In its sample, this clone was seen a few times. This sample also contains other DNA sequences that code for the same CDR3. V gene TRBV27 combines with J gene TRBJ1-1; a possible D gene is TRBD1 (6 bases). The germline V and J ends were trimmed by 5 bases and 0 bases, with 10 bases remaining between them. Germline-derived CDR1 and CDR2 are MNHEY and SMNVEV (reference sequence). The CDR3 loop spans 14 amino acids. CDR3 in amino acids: CASSLDSLNTEAFF. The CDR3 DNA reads TGTGCCAGCAGTCTGGACAGCTTGAACACTGAAGCTTTCTTT.

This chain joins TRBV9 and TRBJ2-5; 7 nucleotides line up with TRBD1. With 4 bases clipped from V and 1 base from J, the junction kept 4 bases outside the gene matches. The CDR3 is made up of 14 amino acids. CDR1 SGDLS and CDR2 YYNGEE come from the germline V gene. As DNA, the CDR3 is TGTGCCAGCAGCCAGGGACAGCTCCAAGAGACCCAGTACTTC. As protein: CASSQGQLQETQYF.

For the CDR3, the DNA is TGTGCCAGTAGCTCAAATCCCGGGACAGTAAACACTGAAGCTTTCTTT. As protein: CASSSNPGTVNTEAFF. V is TRBV19 and J is TRBJ1-1; 7 bases agree with TRBD1. This CDR3 comprises 16 residues. Germline lookup yields CDR1 LNHDA and CDR2 SQIVND (reference sequence). The V segment lost 6 bases and the J segment 2 bases; nucleotides outside the gene matches: 12.

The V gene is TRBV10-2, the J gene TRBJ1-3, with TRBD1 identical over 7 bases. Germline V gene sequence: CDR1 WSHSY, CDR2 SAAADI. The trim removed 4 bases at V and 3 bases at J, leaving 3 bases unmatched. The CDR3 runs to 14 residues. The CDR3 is CASSVTGFGNTIYF. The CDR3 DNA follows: TGCGCCAGCAGTGTGACAGGGTTTGGAAACACCATATATTTT.

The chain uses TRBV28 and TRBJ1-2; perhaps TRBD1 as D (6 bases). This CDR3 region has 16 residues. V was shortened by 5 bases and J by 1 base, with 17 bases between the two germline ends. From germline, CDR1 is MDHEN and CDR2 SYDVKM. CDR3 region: CASSPHYRVGNYGYTF. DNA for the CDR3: TGTGCCAGCAGTCCTCACTACAGGGTGGGTAACTATGGCTACACCTTC.

This chain's CDR3 is CSVALQAYTYEQYF. The CDR3 nucleotides read TGCAGCGTCGCTCTGCAGGCTTATACCTACGAGCAGTACTTC. This chain connects TRBV29-1 to TRBJ2-7; no firm D call. V was trimmed by 6 bases and J by 2 bases, leaving 17 bases between them. The CDR3 runs to 14 residues. Germline CDR1 SQVTM, CDR2 ANQGSEA.

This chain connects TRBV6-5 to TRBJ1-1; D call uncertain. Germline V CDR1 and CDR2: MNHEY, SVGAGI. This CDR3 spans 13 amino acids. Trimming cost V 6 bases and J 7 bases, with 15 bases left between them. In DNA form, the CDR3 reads TGTGCCAGCAGAGAGGGTATGGCTCGTGAAGCTTTCTTT. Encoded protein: CASREGMAREAFF.

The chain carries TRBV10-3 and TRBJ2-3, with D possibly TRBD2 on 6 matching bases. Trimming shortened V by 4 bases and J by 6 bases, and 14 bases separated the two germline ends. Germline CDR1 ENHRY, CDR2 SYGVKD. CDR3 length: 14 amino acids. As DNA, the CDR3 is TGTGCCATCAGTGCAGGACGGGGGATGGATACGCAGTATTTT. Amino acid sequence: CAISAGRGMDTQYF.

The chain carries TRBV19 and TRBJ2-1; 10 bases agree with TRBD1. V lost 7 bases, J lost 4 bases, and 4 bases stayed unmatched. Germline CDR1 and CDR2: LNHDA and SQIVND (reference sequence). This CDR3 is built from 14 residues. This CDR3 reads CASTLGQGYNEQFF. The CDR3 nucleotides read TGTGCCAGTACCCTGGGACAGGGGTACAATGAGCAGTTCTTC.